This T cell receptor beta chain was profiled in a study of T cell responses to AZD1222 COVID-19 vaccine. Study results and caveats: At study baseline, merely six AZD1222 recipients were seropositive. Variant regions that are unmutated are reportedly the target of nearly half of spike-specific TCRs.

Remarks on this clone: Its antigen is currently unknown.

TCRdb's table, derived via immunoSEQ multiplex PCR, lists solely in-frame clones and lacks some. The sample holds roughly 100,000 clones; more than 85% are singletons and the top ten take around 5%. V lost 2 bases and J 3 bases, leaving 8 bases between the germline ends. The CDR3 length is 13 residues. Germline-derived CDR1 and CDR2 are GTSNPN and SVGIG (reference sequence). The chain uses TRBV30 and TRBJ1-5; no firm D call. The material was peripheral blood, obtained on day 0 of AZD1222 vaccination. This receptor was identified in an adult in good health. The CDR3 here is CAWSTGDNQPQHF. CDR3 coding DNA: TGTGCCTGGAGTACCGGAGACAATCAGCCCCAGCATTTT.